Included here is one T cell receptor beta chain sequence, with context. Its specificity is unknown. This specimen belongs to a study of response to subunit inactivated influenza vaccine. MiXCR, run by TCRdb on the RT-PCR reads, gives a single entry per CDR3 protein. Counted here are around 580,000 distinct CDR3 sequences, about 15% occurring once; the ten biggest clones make up around 10%. Study results and limitations: The authors put forward the suggestion that each seasonal influenza vaccination may bring in only a limited number of new T cells.

In germline, CDR1 is MDHEN, CDR2 SYDVKM. This CDR3 is 17 amino acids long. Trimming cost V 4 bases and J 4 bases; bases outside gene matches: 13. This specimen was PBMCs from blood, taken approximately 13 days after vaccination. The chain links TRBV28 to TRBJ2-3; 8 bases align to TRBD2. This TCR was recovered from a man aged 50 or older who received an inactivated influenza vaccine. The CDR3 reads CASSSPLAVIRPDTQYF. In nucleotides, the CDR3 is TGTGCCAGCAGTTCACCACTAGCGGTGATAAGGCCAGATACGCAGTATTTT.